This T cell receptor (beta chain) was retrieved from a study of read filtering for tumor transcriptome and immune sequencing. About the research overall: The cohort had some 16 men and about 15 women aged roughly 47 to 85, mean around 66 years. Revised staging placed eight or nine patients in R-ISS I, some 17 in II, more than 5 in III. Broader study findings: Without single-read clonotypes, shared clonotype proportions correlated more between IR-seq and RNA-seq. This fraction held mixed bone marrow immune cells after CD138-negative sorting.

Per the germline V gene, CDR1 is DFQATT and CDR2 is SNEGSKA (reference sequence). The CDR3 is 15 amino acids. V was trimmed by 5 bases and J by 4 bases, leaving 20 bases between them. In its sample, this clonotype was seen many times. Its specificity is not known. The library was built from 400 ng RNA with molecular barcoded adaptors for alpha/delta and beta/gamma chains. TCRdb re-derived calls from the reads in MiXCR, one entry per CDR3 protein. The table lists tens of thousands of distinct CDR3 sequences, approximately 18% of them singletons. The receptor was derived from a donor at least 40 years old with multiple myeloma. Input material: a population of CD138-negative cells sorted from bone marrow. The V call is TRBV20-1, the J call TRBJ1-2; D is undetermined. The CDR3 nucleotides are TGCAGTGCTCTCGTAAGTCTTGGCTTCATCTATGGCTACACCTTC. Its translation: CSALVSLGFIYGYTF.